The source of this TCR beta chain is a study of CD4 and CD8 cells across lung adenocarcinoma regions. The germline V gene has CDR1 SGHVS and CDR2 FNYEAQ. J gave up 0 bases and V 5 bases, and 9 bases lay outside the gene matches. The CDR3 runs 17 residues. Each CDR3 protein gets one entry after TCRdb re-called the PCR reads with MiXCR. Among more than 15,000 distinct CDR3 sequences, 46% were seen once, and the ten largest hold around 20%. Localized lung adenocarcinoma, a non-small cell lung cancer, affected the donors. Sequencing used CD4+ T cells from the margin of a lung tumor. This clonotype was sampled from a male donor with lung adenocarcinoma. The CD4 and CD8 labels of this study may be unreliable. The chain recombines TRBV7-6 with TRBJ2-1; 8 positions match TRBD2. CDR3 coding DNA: TGTGCCAGCAGCCTTCGGGGGGGACTCAGCTCCTACAATGAGCAGTTCTTC. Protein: CASSLRGGLSSYNEQFF.